This T cell receptor beta chain came from a study of sequential checkpoint blockade in melanoma. Study-wide context: First-line arms were nivolumab then ipilimumab, or the reverse, randomized 1:1. Maintenance nivolumab came after either treatment sequence. After nivolumab or ipilimumab alone, roughly 20 patients had week-13 rebiopsies.

Germline V gene data show CDR1 as KGHSH and CDR2 as LQKENI. CDR3 length: 15 residues. V was trimmed by 3 bases and J by 6 bases, leaving 15 bases between them. Treatment meaning: randomized to nivolumab then ipilimumab (arm A) or the reverse (arm B). No patient had prior DNA-damaging chemotherapy. Sequencing used immunoSEQ multiplex PCR; TCRdb keeps in-frame clones, though not all of them. Of some 19,000 clones listed, around 30% are singletons. The sample was tumor tissue (inferred from file names), taken from a patient given nivolumab and ipilimumab in sequence. The receptor's source is a human donor with melanoma. The chain links TRBV18 to TRBJ1-5, with no clear D. As DNA, the CDR3 is TGTGCCAGCTCACCCACCGGGGAGTCCGGTCAGCCCCAGCATTTT. Amino acids: CASSPTGESGQPQHF.